This T cell receptor (beta chain) was documented in a study of blood T cell repertoires in COVID-19. About the research overall: From the United States, Italy and Spain came samples of acute and convalescent COVID-19. In each case, the material was cDNA or gDNA derived from T cells, B-cell-depleted T cells, or PBMCs.

Germline trimming cut 4 bases from V and 8 bases from J; bases unmatched to any gene: 7. The V gene's germline CDR1 is MNHNY and CDR2 SVGAGI (reference sequence). This CDR3 spans 13 amino acids. Authors' processing steps: Scientists estimated how many nucleated cells there were by amplifying reference gene primers. Repertoires were generated with immunoSEQ multiplex PCR, while TCRdb's copy carries only in-frame clones and drops some. V and J calls and clone size come straight from that table; D and trimming were deduced from the DNA. The sample shows about 80,000 clones, around 80% of them seen only once.

The source of this sequence is a man in his 60s with active or convalescent COVID-19. The rearrangement uses TRBV6-6 and TRBJ1-2; 7 nucleotides agree with TRBD1. The sample was peripheral blood. Here the CDR3 DNA reads TGTGCCAGCAGTTCAGGGGGATCCGGCGGCTACACCTTC. Protein: CASSSGGSGGYTF.